This entry is about one T cell receptor (beta chain). A much bigger clone sits one base away, suggesting this may be a read error. Ophthalmopathy in the patients scored at least 3 on Clinical Activity Score and at least 4 on NOSPECS grade, lasting under 3 months. This CDR3 has 13 amino acids. CDR1 is SGHAT and CDR2 is FQNNGV in the germline V gene. The data were obtained in a study of T cells in Graves' hyperthyroidism and ophthalmopathy. About the study: Before any treatment, at initial diagnosis, peripheral blood was collected.

It was RNA transcripts that yielded the amplified TCR beta CDR3 regions. HTBI primers drove first-round RT-PCR of the TCR CDR3. TCRdb used MiXCR to reprocess the multiplex PCR reads, holding one entry per CDR3 protein. The sample records 500,000 to 750,000 distinct CDR3 sequences, 12% to 15% being singletons. The rearrangement joins TRBV11-2 to TRBJ1-2; no definite D call. The receptor was derived from a woman under 30 with Graves' ophthalmopathy. Sequencing was performed on blood. CDR3 DNA sequence: TGTGCCCGCAGCCCCGGCTTCTTTTATGGCTACACCTTC. This codes for CARSPGFFYGYTF.